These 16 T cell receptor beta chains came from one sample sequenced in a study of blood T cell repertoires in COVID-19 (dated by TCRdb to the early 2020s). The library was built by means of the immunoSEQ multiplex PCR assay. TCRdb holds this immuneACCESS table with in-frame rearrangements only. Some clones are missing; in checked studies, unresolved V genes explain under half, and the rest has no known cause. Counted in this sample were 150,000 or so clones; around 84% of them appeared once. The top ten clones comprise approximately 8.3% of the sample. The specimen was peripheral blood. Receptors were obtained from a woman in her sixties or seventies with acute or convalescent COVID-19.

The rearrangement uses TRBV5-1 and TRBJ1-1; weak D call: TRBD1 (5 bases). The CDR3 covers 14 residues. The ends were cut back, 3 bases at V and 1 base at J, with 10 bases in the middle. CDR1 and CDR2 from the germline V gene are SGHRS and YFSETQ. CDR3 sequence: CASSWETGNTEAFF. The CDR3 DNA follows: TGCGCCAGCAGCTGGGAAACAGGGAACACTGAAGCTTTCTTT.

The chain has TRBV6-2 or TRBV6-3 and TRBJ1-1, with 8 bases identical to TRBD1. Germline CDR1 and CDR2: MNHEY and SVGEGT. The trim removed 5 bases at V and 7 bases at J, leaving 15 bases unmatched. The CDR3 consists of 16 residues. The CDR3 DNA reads TGTGCCAGCAGTGTCCGGACAGGGACAGTGTTGGGTGAAGCTTTCTTT. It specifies CASSVRTGTVLGEAFF.

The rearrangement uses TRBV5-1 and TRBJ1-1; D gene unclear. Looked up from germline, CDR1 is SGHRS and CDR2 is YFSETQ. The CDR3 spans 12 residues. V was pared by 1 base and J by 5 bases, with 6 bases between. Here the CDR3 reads CASSLPGTEAFF. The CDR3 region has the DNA TGCGCCAGCAGCTTGCCAGGAACTGAAGCTTTCTTT.

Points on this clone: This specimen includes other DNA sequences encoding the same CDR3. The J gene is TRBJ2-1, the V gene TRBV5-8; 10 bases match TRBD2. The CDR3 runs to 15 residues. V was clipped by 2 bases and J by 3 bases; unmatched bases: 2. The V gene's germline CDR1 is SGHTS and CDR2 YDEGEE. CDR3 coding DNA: TGTGCCAGCAGCTTCCCTAGCGGGGGCTACAATGAGCAGTTCTTC. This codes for CASSFPSGGYNEQFF.

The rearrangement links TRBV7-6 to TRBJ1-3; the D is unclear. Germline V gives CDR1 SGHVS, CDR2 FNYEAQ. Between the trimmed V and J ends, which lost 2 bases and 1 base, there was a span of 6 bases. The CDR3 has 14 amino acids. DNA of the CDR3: TGTGCCAGCAGCTTAATGCGGTCTGGAAACACCATATATTTT. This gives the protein CASSLMRSGNTIYF.

CDR3 loop: CASSLGGSGIQPQHF. DNA for the CDR3: TGTGCCAGCAGTTTAGGGGGGTCAGGGATTCAGCCCCAGCATTTT. The chain joins TRBV28 to TRBJ1-5, with D possibly matching TRBD1 (5 bases). Germline CDR1 and CDR2: MDHEN and SYDVKM. V lost 2 bases and J lost 6, with 14 bases in between. This CDR3 is 15 amino acids long.

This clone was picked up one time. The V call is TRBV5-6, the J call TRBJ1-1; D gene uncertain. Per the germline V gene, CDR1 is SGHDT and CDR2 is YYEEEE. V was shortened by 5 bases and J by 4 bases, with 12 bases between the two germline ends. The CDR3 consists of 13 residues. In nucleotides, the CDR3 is TGTGCCAGCAGTTATGGGGAGACCACTGAAGCTTTCTTT. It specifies CASSYGETTEAFF.

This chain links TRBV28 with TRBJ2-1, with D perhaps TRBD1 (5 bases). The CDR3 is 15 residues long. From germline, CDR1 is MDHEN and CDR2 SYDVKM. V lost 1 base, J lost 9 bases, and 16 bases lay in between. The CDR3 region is CASSLSAGFQFEQFF. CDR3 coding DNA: TGTGCCAGCAGTTTATCGGCAGGGTTTCAGTTTGAGCAGTTCTTC.

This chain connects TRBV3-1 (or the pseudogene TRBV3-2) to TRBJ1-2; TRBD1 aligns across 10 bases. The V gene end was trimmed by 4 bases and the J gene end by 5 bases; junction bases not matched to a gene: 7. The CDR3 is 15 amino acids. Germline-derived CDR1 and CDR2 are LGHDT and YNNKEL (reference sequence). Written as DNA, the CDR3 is TGTGCCAGCAGCCCGGGGACAGGGGCTCAATATGGCTACACCTTC. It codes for CASSPGTGAQYGYTF.

The CDR3 DNA reads TGTGCCACCAGTGACAGGACAGGTTTCTATGGCTACACCTTC. Residues: CATSDRTGFYGYTF. The rearrangement links TRBV24-1 to TRBJ1-2; 7 bases are a match to TRBD1. J gave up 4 bases and V 4 bases, and 5 bases lay outside the gene matches. Per the germline V gene, CDR1 is KGHDR and CDR2 is SFDVKD. This CDR3 has 14 amino acids.

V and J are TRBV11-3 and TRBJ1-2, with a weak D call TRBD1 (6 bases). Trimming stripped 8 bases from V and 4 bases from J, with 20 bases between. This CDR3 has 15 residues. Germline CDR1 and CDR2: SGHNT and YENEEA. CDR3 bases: TGTGCCAGCCGGGGGGCAGAAGGATTCGGCTATGGCTACACCTTC. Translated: CASRGAEGFGYGYTF.

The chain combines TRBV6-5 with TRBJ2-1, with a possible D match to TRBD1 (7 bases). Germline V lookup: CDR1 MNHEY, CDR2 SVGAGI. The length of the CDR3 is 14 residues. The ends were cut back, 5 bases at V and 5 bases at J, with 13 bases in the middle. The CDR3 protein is CASSPTGRHNEQFF. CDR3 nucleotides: TGTGCCAGCAGTCCGACAGGGAGGCACAATGAGCAGTTCTTC.

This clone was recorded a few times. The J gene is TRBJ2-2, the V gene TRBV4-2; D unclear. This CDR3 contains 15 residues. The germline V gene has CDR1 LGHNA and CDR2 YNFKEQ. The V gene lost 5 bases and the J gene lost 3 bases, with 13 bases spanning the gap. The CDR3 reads CASSNTVLDTGELFF. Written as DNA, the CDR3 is TGTGCCAGCAGCAATACAGTTTTGGACACCGGGGAGCTGTTTTTT.

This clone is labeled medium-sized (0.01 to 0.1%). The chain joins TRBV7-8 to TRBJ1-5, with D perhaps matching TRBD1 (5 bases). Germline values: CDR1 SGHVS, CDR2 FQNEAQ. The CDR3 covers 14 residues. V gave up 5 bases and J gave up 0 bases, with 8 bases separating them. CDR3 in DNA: TGTGCCAGCAGCGTGCAGGGTAGCAATCAGCCCCAGCATTTT. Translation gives CASSVQGSNQPQHF.

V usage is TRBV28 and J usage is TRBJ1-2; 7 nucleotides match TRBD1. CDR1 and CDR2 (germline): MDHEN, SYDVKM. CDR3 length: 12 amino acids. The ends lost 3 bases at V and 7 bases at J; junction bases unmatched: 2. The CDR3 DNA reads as TGTGCCAGCAGTTTGACAGGGTTTGGCTACACCTTC. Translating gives CASSLTGFGYTF.

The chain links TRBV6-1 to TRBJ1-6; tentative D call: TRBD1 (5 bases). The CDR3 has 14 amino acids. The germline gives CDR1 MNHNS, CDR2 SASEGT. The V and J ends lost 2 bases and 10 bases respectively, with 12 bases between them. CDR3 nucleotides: TGTGCCAGCAGTGAACGTTTAGGGGAATCACCCCTCCACTTT. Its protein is CASSERLGESPLHF.